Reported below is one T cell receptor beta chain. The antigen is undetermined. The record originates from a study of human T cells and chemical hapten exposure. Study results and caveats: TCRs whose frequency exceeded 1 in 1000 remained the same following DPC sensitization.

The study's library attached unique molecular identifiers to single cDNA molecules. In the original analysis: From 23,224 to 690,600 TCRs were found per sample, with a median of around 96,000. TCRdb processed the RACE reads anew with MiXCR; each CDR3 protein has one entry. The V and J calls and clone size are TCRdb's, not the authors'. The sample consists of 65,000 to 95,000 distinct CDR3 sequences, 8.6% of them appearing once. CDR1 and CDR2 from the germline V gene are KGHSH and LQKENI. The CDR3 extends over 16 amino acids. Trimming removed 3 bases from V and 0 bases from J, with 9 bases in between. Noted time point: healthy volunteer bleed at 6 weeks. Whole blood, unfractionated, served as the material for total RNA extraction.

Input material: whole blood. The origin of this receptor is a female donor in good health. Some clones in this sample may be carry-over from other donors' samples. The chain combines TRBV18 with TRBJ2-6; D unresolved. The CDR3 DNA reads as TGTGCCAGCTCACCGGCAGGAAGCTCTGGGGCCAACGTCCTGACTTTC. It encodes CASSPAGSSGANVLTF.